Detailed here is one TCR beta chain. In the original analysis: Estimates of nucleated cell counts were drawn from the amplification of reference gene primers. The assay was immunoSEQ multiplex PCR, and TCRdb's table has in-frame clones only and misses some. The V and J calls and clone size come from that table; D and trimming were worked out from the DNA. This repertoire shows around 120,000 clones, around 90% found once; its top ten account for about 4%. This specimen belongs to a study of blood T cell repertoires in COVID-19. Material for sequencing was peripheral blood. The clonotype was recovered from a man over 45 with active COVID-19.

The CDR3 reads CASSLGAPESYEQYF. CDR3 coding DNA: TGCGCCAGCAGCTTGGGGGCCCCCGAGTCCTACGAGCAGTACTTC. The rearrangement links TRBV5-1 to TRBJ2-7; D gene ambiguous. Looked up from germline, CDR1 is SGHRS and CDR2 is YFSETQ. The CDR3 extends over 15 amino acids. V lost 0 bases, J lost 1 base, and 11 bases lay in between.